This entry lists 13 T cell receptor beta chains sequenced from one sample in a study of PD-L1 blockade in urothelial cancer. Libraries were prepared by immunoSEQ multiplex PCR; TCRdb keeps only in-frame clonotypes and omits some of them. In the table there are tens of thousands of clones, approximately 84% of which are singletons. Indicated time point: peripheral blood 6 weeks after treatment start. The sample in question was PBMCs, obtained around atezolizumab (anti-PD-L1) treatment. The receptors derive from a man in his sixties or seventies with urothelial cancer.

The chain recombines TRBV7-8 with TRBJ2-7; 7 bases are a match to TRBD2. In germline, CDR1 is SGHVS, CDR2 FQNEAQ. The CDR3 spans 15 residues. V lost 4 bases to trimming and J lost 7 bases; unmatched junction nucleotides: 13. The CDR3 reads CASSSIAGRPEEQYF. The CDR3 DNA reads TGTGCCAGCAGCTCCATAGCGGGCCGGCCGGAGGAGCAGTACTTC.

A few counts support this clone. This chain links TRBV30 with TRBJ2-1, with 9 nucleotides matching TRBD2. V lost 0 bases, J lost 7 bases, and 13 bases stayed unmatched. CDR3 length: 17 residues. Germline CDR1 reads GTSNPN; CDR2 reads SVGIG (reference sequence). This CDR3 is CAWSVKGGLARGNEQFF. CDR3 sequence (DNA): TGTGCCTGGAGTGTAAAAGGAGGACTAGCGAGGGGGAATGAGCAGTTCTTC.

This clone was seen a handful of times. The genes are TRBV5-1 and TRBJ1-2, with D maybe TRBD1 (6 bases). CDR1 is SGHRS, CDR2 YFSETQ, per germline. The germline V and J ends were trimmed by 0 bases and 6 bases, with 6 bases remaining between them. The CDR3 contains 12 residues. In DNA form, the CDR3 reads TGCGCCAGCAGCTTGGACAGGGATGGCTACACCTTC. Translation: CASSLDRDGYTF.

This rearrangement joins TRBV5-1 to TRBJ2-3, with 7 nucleotides matching TRBD1. Germline V gives CDR1 SGHRS, CDR2 YFSETQ. The CDR3 has 15 amino acids. Trimming at V came to 4 bases and at J to 2 bases, leaving 7 bases not matched to a gene. The CDR3 region has the DNA TGCGCCAGCAGCAAGGACAGGAGTGACACAGATACGCAGTATTTT. Protein product: CASSKDRSDTDTQYF.

This chain joins TRBV15 and TRBJ1-1; D uncertain. Germline CDR1 is LNHNV and CDR2 is YYDKDF (reference sequence). The CDR3 loop spans 14 amino acids. Between the trimmed V and J ends, which lost 5 bases and 1 base, there was a span of 11 bases. CDR3: CATSRRDSNTEAFF. In DNA, the CDR3 is TGTGCCACCAGCCGCCGGGATTCGAACACTGAAGCTTTCTTT. Variable domain in full (rest from reference TRBV15 and TRBJ1-1): DAMVIQNPRYQVTQFGKPVTLSCSQTLNHNVMYWYQQKSSQAPKLLFHYYDKDFNNEADTPDNFQSRRPNTSFCFLDIRSPGLGDTAMYLCATSRRDSNTEAFFGQGTRLTVV.

The CDR3 DNA reads as TGTGCCAGCAGTGGCCCGGGGAAGGGCACTGAAGCTTTCTTT. Protein sequence: CASSGPGKGTEAFF. The chain uses TRBV25-1 and TRBJ1-1; D not certain. This CDR3 spans 14 amino acids. Looked up from germline, CDR1 is MGHDK and CDR2 is SYGVNS. The V end was cut by 4 bases, the J end by 4 bases, with 13 bases between.

The chain recombines TRBV19 with TRBJ1-2; weak D call: TRBD1 (5 bases). V lost 8 bases to trimming and J lost 4 bases, with 8 bases between them. Germline CDR1 and CDR2: LNHDA and SQIVND (reference sequence). This CDR3 comprises 11 residues. The CDR3 region has the DNA TGTGCCAGTCGGAGGGGCTATGGCTACACCTTC. It is translated as CASRRGYGYTF.

This clone was counted between two and nine times. The chain carries TRBV4-1 and TRBJ2-3; 11 bases fit TRBD2. The CDR3 contains 16 residues. The J segment lost 3 bases and the V segment lost 4 bases, leaving 6 bases of the junction unmatched. CDR1 and CDR2 (germline): MGHRA, YSYEKL. The CDR3 DNA reads as TGCGCCAGCAGCCTTCAAACTAGCGGGAGTACAGATACGCAGTATTTT. This gives the protein CASSLQTSGSTDTQYF.

V is TRBV6-1 and J is TRBJ2-2; D is ambiguous. The CDR3 extends over 15 amino acids. Trimming cost V 2 bases and J 6 bases, with 13 bases left between them. Germline V CDR1 and CDR2: MNHNS, SASEGT. The CDR3 spells CASSENVQLPGELFF. The CDR3 DNA follows: TGTGCCAGCAGTGAAAATGTACAGCTGCCCGGGGAGCTGTTTTTT.

The chain is built from TRBV6-6 and TRBJ1-1, with 9 bases aligning to TRBD1. The CDR3 sequence is 13 residues long. Germline assignment: CDR1 MNHNY and CDR2 SVGAGI (reference sequence). Trimming took 6 bases from V and 10 from J; bases not matched to a gene: 9. CDR3 protein: CASSQGQGKGAFF. CDR3 nucleotide sequence: TGTGCCAGCAGCCAGGGACAGGGTAAGGGAGCTTTCTTT.

The chain is built from TRBV28 and TRBJ1-5; 8 bases fit TRBD1. CDR3 length equals 14 residues. J gave up 5 bases and V 4 bases, and 4 bases lay outside the gene matches. CDR1 and CDR2 (germline): MDHEN, SYDVKM. The CDR3 sequence: CASSWDRSYQPQHF. In DNA form, the CDR3 reads TGTGCCAGCAGTTGGGACAGGTCGTATCAGCCCCAGCATTTT.

The V and J genes are TRBV13 and TRBJ2-3; 8 bases align to TRBD2. The germline V gene has CDR1 PRHDT and CDR2 FYEKMQ (reference sequence). The CDR3 loop spans 17 amino acids. V was pared by 5 bases and J by 1 base, with 11 bases of the junction left unmatched. CDR3 amino acids: CASSIRTSRFGTDTQYF. The CDR3 DNA is TGTGCCAGCAGCATCCGGACTAGCAGATTCGGCACAGATACGCAGTATTTT.

The rearrangement joins TRBV5-1 to TRBJ2-1, with D possibly matching TRBD1 (6 bases). CDR1 is SGHRS, CDR2 YFSETQ, per germline. Trimming stripped 3 bases from V and 3 bases from J, with 7 bases between. CDR3 length: 13 residues. As DNA, the CDR3 is TGCGCCAGCAGCTCGGACAGCTACAATGAGCAGTTCTTC. Translated, it gives CASSSDSYNEQFF.